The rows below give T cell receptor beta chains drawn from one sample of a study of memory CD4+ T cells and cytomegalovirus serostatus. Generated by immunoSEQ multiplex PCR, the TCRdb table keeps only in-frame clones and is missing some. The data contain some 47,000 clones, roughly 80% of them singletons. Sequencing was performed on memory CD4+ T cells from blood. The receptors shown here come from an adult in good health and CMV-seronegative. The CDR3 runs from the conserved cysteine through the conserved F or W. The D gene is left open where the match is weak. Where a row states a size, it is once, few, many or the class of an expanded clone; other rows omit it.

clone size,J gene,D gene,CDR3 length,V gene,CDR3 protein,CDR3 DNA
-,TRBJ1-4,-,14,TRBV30,CASPTEESTEKLFF,TGTGCCTCCCCGACGGAAGAGTCTACTGAAAAACTGTTTTTT
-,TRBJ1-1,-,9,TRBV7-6,CAVVTEAFF,TGTGCCGTTGTAACTGAAGCTTTCTTT
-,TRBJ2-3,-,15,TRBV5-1,CASSFSPALTDTQYF,TGCGCCAGCAGCTTTTCTCCGGCTTTGACAGATACGCAGTATTTT
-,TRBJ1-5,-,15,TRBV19,CASSLDSSRNQPQHF,TGTGCCAGTAGTCTGGACAGTTCCCGCAATCAGCCCCAGCATTTT
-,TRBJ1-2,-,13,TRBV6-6,CASSSQGSWGYTF,TGTGCCAGCAGTTCACAGGGCTCATGGGGCTACACCTTC
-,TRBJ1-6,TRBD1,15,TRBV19,CASSTGQGNNSPLHF,TGTGCCAGTAGTACAGGACAGGGCAATAATTCACCCCTCCACTTT
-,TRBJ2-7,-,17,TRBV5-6,CASSSLTGNPISYEQYF,TGTGCCAGCAGCTCTCTTACAGGAAACCCTATTTCCTACGAGCAGTACTTC
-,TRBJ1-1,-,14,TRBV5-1,CASSLDSPGTEAFF,TGCGCCAGCAGCTTGGATAGCCCGGGGACTGAAGCTTTCTTT
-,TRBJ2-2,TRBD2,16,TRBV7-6,CASSSPSRAGDGELFF,TGTGCCAGCAGCTCCCCAAGTAGGGCGGGGGACGGGGAGCTGTTTTTT
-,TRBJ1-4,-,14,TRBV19,CATRRIATNEKLFF,TGTGCCACCAGACGAATCGCAACTAATGAAAAACTGTTTTTT
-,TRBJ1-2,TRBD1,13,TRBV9,CASSGTGYYGYTF,TGTGCCAGCAGCGGGACAGGGTACTATGGCTACACCTTC
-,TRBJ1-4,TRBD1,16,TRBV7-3,CASSSNRGLAGEKLFF,TGTGCCAGCAGCTCAAACAGGGGGCTAGCAGGTGAAAAACTGTTTTTT
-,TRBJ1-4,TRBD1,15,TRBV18,CASSPRGQESEKLFF,TGTGCCAGCTCACCACGCGGACAGGAGAGTGAAAAACTGTTTTTT
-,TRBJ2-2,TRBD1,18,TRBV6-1,CASSEPGQGVMGTGELFF,TGTGCCAGCAGTGAACCAGGACAGGGGGTCATGGGCACCGGGGAGCTGTTTTTT
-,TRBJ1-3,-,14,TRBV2,CASSLTGGGNTIYF,TGTGCCAGCAGTCTAACGGGAGGTGGAAACACCATATATTTT
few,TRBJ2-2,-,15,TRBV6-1,CASSGTVANTGELFF,TGTGCCAGCAGTGGGACGGTCGCGAACACCGGGGAGCTGTTTTTT
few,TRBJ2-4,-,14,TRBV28,CASSLGKTKNIQYF,TGTGCCAGCAGTCTAGGGAAAACCAAAAACATTCAGTACTTC
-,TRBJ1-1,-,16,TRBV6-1,CASSVGGGRTTLGAFF,TGTGCCAGCAGTGTGGGGGGGGGCAGAACAACACTGGGGGCTTTCTTT
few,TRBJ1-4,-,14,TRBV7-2,CASSLGLANEKLFF,TGTGCCAGCAGCTTAGGGCTGGCTAATGAAAAACTGTTTTTT
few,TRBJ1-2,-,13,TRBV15,CATSPDLTRGYTF,TGTGCCACCAGCCCAGATCTTACTAGGGGCTACACCTTC
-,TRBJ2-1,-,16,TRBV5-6,CASSSIPGTSNNEQFF,TGTGCCAGCAGCTCAATTCCCGGGACCTCCAATAATGAGCAGTTCTTC
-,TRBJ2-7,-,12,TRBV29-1,CSVEEEGTEQYF,TGCAGCGTTGAAGAAGAGGGTACAGAGCAGTACTTC
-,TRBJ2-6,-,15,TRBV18,CASSDQGIGANVLTF,TGTGCCAGCTCAGACCAGGGAATCGGGGCCAACGTCCTGACTTTC
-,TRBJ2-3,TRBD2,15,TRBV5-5,CASRDSGGAKYTQYF,TGTGCCAGCAGGGATAGCGGGGGGGCAAAATATACGCAGTATTTT
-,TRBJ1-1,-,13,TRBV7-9,CASSLDGSTKAFF,TGTGCCAGCAGCTTAGATGGGTCAACCAAAGCTTTCTTT
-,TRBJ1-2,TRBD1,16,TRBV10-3,CAISEIEGQTSYGYTF,TGTGCCATCAGTGAGATTGAGGGACAGACGTCCTATGGCTACACCTTC
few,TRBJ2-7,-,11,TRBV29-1,CSAGAAGEQYF,TGCAGCGCAGGGGCGGCGGGCGAGCAGTACTTC
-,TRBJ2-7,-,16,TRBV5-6,CASSLGGEGSHYEQYF,TGTGCCAGCAGCTTGGGAGGCGAGGGATCACATTACGAGCAGTACTTC
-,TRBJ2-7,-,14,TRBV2,CASSVDGVLYEQYF,TGTGCCAGCAGTGTCGACGGGGTTTTGTACGAGCAGTACTTC
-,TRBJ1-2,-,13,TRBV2,CASVRASNIGYTF,TGTGCCAGCGTTAGAGCCTCAAATATCGGCTACACCTTC
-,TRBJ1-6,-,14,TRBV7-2,CASSGRGGDSPLHF,TGTGCCAGCAGCGGCAGGGGAGGTGATTCACCCCTCCACTTT
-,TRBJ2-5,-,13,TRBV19,CASSIGQKKTQYF,TGTGCCAGTAGTATCGGACAGAAAAAGACCCAGTACTTC
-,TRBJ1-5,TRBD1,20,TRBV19,CASSTAWGTGGSYSNQPQHF,TGTGCCAGTAGTACAGCCTGGGGGACAGGGGGCTCGTATAGCAATCAGCCCCAGCATTTT
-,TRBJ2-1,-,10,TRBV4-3,CASSPLRPIF,TGCGCCAGCAGCCCCCTTAGGCCCATCTTC
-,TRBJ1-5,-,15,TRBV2,CASSDRAGSRQPQHF,TGTGCCAGCAGTGACAGGGCAGGGTCCCGTCAGCCCCAGCATTTT
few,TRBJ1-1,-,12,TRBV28,CASNAVGTEAFF,TGTGCCAGCAACGCGGTGGGAACTGAAGCTTTCTTT
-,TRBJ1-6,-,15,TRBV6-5,CASSLGDSYNSPLHF,TGTGCCAGCAGCCTCGGTGACAGCTATAATTCACCCCTCCACTTT
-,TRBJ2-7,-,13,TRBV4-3,CASSQRFDHEQYF,TGCGCCAGCAGCCAGAGATTCGACCACGAGCAGTACTTC
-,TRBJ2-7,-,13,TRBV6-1,CASSVGGSYEQYF,TGTGCCAGCAGTGTAGGGGGTTCCTACGAGCAGTACTTC
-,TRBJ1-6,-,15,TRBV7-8,CASSLVLEGESPLHF,TGTGCCAGCAGCTTGGTCCTGGAGGGAGAATCACCCCTCCACTTT
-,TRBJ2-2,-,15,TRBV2,CASSGGRSSGGELFF,TGTGCCAGCAGTGGAGGGCGGAGCTCGGGCGGGGAGCTGTTTTTT